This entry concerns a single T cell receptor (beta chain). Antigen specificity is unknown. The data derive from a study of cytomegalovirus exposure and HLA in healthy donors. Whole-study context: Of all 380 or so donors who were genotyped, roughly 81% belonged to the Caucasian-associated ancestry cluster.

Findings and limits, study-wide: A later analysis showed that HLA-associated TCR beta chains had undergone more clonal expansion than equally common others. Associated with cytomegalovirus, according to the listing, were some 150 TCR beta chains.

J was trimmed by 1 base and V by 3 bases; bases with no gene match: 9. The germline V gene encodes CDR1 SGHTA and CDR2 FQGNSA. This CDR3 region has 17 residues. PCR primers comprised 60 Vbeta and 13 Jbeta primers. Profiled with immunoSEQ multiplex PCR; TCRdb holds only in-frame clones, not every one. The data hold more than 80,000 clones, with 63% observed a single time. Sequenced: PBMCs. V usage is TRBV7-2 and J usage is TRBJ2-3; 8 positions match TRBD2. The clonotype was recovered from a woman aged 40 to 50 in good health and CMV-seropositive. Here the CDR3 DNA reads TGTGCCAGCAGCTTTGGGCCAGCGGGAGCCCGCACAGATACGCAGTATTTT. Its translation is CASSFGPAGARTDTQYF. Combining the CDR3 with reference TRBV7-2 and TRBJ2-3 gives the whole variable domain GAGVSQSPSNKVTEKGKDVELRCDPISGHTALYWYRQSLGQGLEFLIYFQGNSAPDKSGLPSDRFSAERTGGSVSTLTIQRTQQEDSAVYLCASSFGPAGARTDTQYFGPGTRLTVL.